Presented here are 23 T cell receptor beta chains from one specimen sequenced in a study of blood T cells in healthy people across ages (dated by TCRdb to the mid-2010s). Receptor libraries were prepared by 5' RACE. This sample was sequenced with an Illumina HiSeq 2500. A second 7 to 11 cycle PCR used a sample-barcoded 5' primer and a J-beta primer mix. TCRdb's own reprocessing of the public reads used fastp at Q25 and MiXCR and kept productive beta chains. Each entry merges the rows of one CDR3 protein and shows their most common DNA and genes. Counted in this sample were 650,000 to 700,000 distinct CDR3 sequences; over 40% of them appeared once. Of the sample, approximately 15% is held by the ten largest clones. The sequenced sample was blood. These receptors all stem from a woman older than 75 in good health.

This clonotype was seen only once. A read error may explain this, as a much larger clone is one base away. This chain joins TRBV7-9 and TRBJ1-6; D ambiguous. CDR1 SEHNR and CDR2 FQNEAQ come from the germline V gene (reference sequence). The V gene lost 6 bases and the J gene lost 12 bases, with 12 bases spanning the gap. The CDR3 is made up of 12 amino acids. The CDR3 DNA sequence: TGTGCCAGCAGTTTCGTGGGGAGACCCCTCCACTTT. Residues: CASSFVGRPLHF.

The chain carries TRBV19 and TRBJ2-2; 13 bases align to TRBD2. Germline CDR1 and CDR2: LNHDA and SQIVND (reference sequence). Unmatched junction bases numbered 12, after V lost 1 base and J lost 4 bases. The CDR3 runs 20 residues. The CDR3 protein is CASSIAPGLAGPRGTGELFF. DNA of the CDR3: TGTGCCAGTAGTATAGCTCCGGGACTAGCGGGACCCAGGGGCACCGGGGAGCTGTTTTTT.

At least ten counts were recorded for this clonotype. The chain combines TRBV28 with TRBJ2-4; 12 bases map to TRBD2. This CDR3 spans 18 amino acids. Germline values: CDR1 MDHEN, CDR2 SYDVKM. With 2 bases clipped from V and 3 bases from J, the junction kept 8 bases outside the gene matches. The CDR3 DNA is TGTGCCAGCAGTTTACTCCAGACTAGCGGGAGTGTCAAAAACATTCAGTACTTC. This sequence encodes CASSLLQTSGSVKNIQYF.

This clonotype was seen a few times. DNA of the CDR3: TGTGCCAGCAGTCCGCCGGGACTAGCGGAGCAGTTCTTC. Translated: CASSPPGLAEQFF. The chain uses TRBV28 and TRBJ2-1; 10 bases are a match to TRBD2. V gave up 5 bases and J gave up 10 bases; unmatched junction bases: 5. CDR3 length: 13 residues. CDR1 and CDR2 (germline): MDHEN, SYDVKM.

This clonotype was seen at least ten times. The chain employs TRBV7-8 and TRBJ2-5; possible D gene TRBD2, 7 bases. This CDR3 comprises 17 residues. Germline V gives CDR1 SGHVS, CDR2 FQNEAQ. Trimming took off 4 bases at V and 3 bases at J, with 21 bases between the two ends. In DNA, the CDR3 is TGTGCCAGCAGCTCGTTAGCGGGTGGGGGCTTTAAAGAGACCCAGTACTTC. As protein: CASSSLAGGGFKETQYF.

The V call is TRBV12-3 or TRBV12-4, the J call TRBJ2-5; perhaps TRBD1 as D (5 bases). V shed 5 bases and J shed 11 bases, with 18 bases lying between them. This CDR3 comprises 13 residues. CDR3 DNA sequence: TGTGCCAGCAGTGTGCAGGGAAGGAAAGAGCAGTACTTC. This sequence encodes CASSVQGRKEQYF.

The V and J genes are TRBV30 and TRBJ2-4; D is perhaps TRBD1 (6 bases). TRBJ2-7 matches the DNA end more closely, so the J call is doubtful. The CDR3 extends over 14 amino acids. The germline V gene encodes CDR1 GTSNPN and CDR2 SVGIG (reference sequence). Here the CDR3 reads CAWRDQGPYHEQYF. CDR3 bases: TGTGCCTGGAGAGACCAGGGGCCCTATCACGAGCAGTACTTC.

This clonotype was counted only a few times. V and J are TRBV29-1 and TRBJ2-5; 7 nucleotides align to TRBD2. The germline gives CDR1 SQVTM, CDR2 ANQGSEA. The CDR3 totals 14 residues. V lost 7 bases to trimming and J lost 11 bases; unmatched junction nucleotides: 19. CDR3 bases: TGCAGCGGCCAGTCTAGCGGAAAAGGGAATGAGCAGTACTTC. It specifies CSGQSSGKGNEQYF.

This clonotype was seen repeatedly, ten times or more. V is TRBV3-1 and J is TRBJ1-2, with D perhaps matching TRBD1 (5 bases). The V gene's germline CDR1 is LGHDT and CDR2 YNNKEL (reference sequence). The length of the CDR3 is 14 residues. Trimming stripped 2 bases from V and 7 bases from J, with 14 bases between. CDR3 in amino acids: CASSQKTARRGYTF. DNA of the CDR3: TGTGCCAGCAGCCAAAAGACAGCACGCCGTGGCTACACCTTC.

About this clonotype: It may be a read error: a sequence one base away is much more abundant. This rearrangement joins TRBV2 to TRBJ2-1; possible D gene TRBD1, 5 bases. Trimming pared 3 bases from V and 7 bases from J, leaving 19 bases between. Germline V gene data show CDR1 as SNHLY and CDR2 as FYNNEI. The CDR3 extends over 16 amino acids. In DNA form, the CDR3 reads TGTGCCAGCAGTGATGGTTTTAAAGGGGTCGGGAATGAGCAGTTCTTC. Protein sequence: CASSDGFKGVGNEQFF.

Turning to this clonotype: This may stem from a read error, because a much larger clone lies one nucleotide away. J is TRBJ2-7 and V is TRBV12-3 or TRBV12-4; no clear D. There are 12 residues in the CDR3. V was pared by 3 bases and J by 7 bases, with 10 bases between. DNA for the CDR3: TGTGCCAGCAGTTTCTTGTACAATGAGCAGTACTTC. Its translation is CASSFLYNEQYF.

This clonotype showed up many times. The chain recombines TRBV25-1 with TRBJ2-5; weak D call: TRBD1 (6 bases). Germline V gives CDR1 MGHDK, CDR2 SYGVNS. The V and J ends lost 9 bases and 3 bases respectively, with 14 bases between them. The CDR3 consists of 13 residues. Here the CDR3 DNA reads TGTGCCAGAGGGGGTGCGGTGGAAGAGACCCAGTACTTC. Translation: CARGGAVEETQYF.

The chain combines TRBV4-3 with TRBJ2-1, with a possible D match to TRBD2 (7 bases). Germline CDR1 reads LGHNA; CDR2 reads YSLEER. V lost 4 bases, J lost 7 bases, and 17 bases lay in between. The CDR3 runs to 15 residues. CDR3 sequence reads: CASSPHGEGGNEQFF. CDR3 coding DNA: TGCGCCAGCAGCCCACACGGGGAGGGGGGGAATGAGCAGTTCTTC.

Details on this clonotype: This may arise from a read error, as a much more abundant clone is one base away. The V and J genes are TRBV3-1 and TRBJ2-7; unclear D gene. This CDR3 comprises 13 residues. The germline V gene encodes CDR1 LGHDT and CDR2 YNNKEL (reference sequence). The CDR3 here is CACSQDGAAEQYF. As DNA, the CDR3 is TGTGCCTGCAGCCAAGATGGAGCAGCGGAGCAGTACTTC.

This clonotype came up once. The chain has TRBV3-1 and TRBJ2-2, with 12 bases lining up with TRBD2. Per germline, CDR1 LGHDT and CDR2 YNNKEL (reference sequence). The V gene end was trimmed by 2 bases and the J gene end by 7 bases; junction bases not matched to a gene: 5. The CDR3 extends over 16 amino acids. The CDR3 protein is CASSQTSGRLGGELFF. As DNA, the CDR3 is TGTGCCAGCAGCCAAACTAGCGGGAGGCTGGGCGGGGAGCTGTTTTTT.

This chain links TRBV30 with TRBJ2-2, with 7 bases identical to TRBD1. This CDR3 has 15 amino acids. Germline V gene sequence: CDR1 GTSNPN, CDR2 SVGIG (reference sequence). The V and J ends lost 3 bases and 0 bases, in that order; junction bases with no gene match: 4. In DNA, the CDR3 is TGTGCCTGGAGAGGGGGCGACGCGAACACCGGGGAGCTGTTTTTT. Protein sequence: CAWRGGDANTGELFF.

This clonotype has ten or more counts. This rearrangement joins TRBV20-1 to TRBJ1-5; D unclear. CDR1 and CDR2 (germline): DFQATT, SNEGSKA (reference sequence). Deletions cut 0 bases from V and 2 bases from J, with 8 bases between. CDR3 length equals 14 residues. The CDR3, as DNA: TGCAGTGCTAGAGATAGGGTAGGCAATCAGCCCCAGCATTTT. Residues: CSARDRVGNQPQHF.

CDR3 nucleotides: TGTGCCAGCACAACAGGGTCCGATGAGCAGTTCTTC. It codes for CASTTGSDEQFF. The chain joins TRBV18 to TRBJ2-1, with D perhaps matching TRBD1 (6 bases). CDR3 length: 12 residues. V was clipped by 8 bases and J by 8 bases, with 13 bases between them. The germline gives CDR1 KGHSH, CDR2 LQKENI.

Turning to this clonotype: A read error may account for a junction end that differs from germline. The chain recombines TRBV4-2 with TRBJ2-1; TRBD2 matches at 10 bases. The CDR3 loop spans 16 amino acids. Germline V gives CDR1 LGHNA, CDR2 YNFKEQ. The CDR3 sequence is CASGHPSGSPYNEQFF. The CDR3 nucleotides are TGTGCCAGCGGCCATCCTAGCGGGAGCCCCTACAATGAGCAGTTCTTC.

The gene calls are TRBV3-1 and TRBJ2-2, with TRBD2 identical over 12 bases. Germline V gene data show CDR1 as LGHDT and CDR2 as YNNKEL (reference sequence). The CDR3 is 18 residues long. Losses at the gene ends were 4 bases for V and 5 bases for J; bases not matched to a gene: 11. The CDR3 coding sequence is TGTGCCAGCAGCCCTAGGACTGGACTAGCGGGGAAGACCGGGGAGCTGTTTTTT. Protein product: CASSPRTGLAGKTGELFF.

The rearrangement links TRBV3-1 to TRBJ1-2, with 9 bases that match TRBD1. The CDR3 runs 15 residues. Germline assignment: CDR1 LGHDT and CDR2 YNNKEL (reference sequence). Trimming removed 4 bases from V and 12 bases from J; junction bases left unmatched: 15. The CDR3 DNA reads TGTGCCAGCAGCCTCCGTGAAGGGACAGGGATCGGAAACACCTTC. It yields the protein CASSLREGTGIGNTF.

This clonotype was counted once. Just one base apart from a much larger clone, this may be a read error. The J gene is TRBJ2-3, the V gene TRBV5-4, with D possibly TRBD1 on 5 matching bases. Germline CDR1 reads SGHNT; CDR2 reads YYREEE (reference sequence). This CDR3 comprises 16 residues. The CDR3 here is CASSPTPDRTTDTLYF. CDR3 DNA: TGTGCCAGCAGTCCCACCCCCGACAGAACCACAGATACGCTGTATTTT.

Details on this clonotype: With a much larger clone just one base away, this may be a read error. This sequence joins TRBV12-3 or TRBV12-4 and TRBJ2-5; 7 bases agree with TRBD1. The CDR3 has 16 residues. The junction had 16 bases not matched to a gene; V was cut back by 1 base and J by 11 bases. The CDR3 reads CASSLDRGRVGNEQYF. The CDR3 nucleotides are TGTGCCAGCAGTTTAGACAGGGGCAGGGTGGGTAATGAGCAGTACTTC.